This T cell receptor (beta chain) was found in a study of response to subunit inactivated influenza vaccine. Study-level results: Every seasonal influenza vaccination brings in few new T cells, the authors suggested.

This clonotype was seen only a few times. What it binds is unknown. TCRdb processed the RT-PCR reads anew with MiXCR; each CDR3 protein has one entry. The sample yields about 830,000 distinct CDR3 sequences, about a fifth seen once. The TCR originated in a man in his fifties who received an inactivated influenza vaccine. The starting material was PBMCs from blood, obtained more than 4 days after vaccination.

In DNA form, the CDR3 reads TGCAGCGTTGAGCGGGGGCTCTACAATGAGCAGTTCTTC. Its translation is CSVERGLYNEQFF. The V gene is TRBV29-1, the J gene TRBJ2-1; TRBD2 is a possible D gene (7 bases). The CDR3 has 13 residues. Trimming took 3 bases from V and 3 from J, leaving 9 bases between them. Looked up from germline, CDR1 is SQVTM and CDR2 is ANQGSEA.